Sequencing of this T cell receptor beta chain was carried out in a study of beta chain features in type 1 diabetes. As for the study in general: Examination of sorted cells across all samples involved around 98 million cells. The study, taken as a whole, reports: Type 1 diabetes patients had VDJ junctions that carried fewer insertions and more deletions.

Expressed TCRB transcripts were sequenced, since all the RNA that had been isolated was reverse transcribed. Sequencing used immunoSEQ multiplex PCR; TCRdb keeps in-frame clones, though not all of them. The sample holds 200,000 to 300,000 clones, 25% to 30% seen once. CD4+ cells of the naive, central memory, regulatory and stem cell-like memory types were sorted via CD45RO/CCR7/CD25/CD127/CD95/CD27. This clone came up once. Its antigen is unidentified. The clonotype comes from a man aged 25 to 40 in good health. Sequences were obtained from central memory CD4+ T cells from blood.

CDR3 region: CASSSGPQPGEQYF. In nucleotides, the CDR3 is TGTGCCAGCAGTTCCGGCCCGCAACCGGGGGAGCAGTACTTC. This chain uses TRBV28 with TRBJ2-7; weak D call: TRBD2 (5 bases). V gave up 4 bases and J gave up 7 bases, with 17 bases separating them. The CDR3 has 14 amino acids. Germline lookup yields CDR1 MDHEN and CDR2 SYDVKM.